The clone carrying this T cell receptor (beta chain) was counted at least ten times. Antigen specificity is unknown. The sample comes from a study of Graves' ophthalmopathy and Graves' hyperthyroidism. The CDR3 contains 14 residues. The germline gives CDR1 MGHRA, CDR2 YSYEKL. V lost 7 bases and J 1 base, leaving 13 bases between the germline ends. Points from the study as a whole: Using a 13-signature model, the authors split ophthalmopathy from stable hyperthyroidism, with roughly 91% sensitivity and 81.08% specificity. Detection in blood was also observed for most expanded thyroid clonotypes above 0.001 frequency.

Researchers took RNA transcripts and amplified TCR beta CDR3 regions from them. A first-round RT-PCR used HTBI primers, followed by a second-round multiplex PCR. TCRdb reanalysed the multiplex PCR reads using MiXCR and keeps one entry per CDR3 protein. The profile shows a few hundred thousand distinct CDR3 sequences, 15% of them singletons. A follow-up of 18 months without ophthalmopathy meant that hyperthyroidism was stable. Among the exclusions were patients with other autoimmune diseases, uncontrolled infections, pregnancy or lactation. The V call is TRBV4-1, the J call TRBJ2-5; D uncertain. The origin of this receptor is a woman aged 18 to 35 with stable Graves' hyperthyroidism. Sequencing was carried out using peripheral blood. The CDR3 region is CASTAADLQETQYF. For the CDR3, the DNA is TGCGCCAGCACGGCAGCAGACCTCCAAGAGACCCAGTACTTC.